The source of this T cell receptor (beta chain) is a study of blood T cell repertoires in COVID-19 (dated by TCRdb to the early 2020s). A note on the overall study: Collaborator samples came from the United States, Italy and Spain and covered acute and convalescent phases of COVID-19. The repertoires were made available in a free public database intended to serve as a resource for research on the immune response to SARS-CoV-2. Sample metadata almost always included a de-identified subject ID, COVID-19 status, age in years and sex. Samples came from the ongoing ImmuneRACE study (first 160 participants) plus 1,254 subjects from 6 global collaborators. The material from the prospective study consisted of cDNA or gDNA derived from T cells, B-cell-depleted T cells, or PBMCs. HLA class I and class II types, where available, came from metadata supplied by the sample provider rather than from assay-based typing. Deeply sampled blood TCRbeta repertoires from subjects exposed to, actively infected with, or recovered from COVID-19 were included in the dataset. Study-wide conclusions, independent of this receptor: The quantity of clinical and demographic metadata differed by source and by participant and was supplied without curation.

In Seattle, one collaborating source enrolled patients while the infection was active and tracked those patients longitudinally over the course of disease. Collaborating institutions collected whole blood in K2EDTA tubes following their own protocols. For TCRbeta analysis, collaborator samples were shipped as frozen whole blood, as isolated PBMCs, or as DNA extracted from either sample type. The germline V gene (reference sequence) provides CDR1 LGHDT and CDR2 YNNKEL. From the cysteine up to the phenylalanine, the CDR3 has a length of 15 residues. Only CDR3 DNA remains: 45 bases, in frame from the first base. Trimming takes 4 bases off V and 6 bases off J; junction bases not matched to a gene: 3. This clone was detected only a few times. Its antigen is currently not known. One base away there is no much larger clone; base qualities are not given. TCRbeta CDR3 regions were amplified from genomic DNA using the immunoSEQ Assay, a bias-controlled multiplex PCR. In the paper's pipeline: The number of nucleated cells in each sample was estimated by amplification of reference gene primers within the assay. Sequence reads were collapsed and filtered to measure the absolute abundance of every unique TCRbeta CDR3 rearrangement. Productive Simpson clonality was computed per sample as the square root of Simpson's diversity index over productive rearrangements. The table was pulled from immuneACCESS by TCRdb, which kept in-frame rearrangements only. Such tables lose some clones; where checked, under half of the loss comes from unresolved V genes, and the rest has no known cause. The V and J calls and clone size are taken from that table; D and trimming were inferred from the DNA. Present in this sample are over 150,000 clones, under 85% of which were seen just once. 0.55% to 0.75% of the sample is held by the ten biggest clonotypes.

The sequence joins TRBV3-1 (or the pseudogene TRBV3-2) to TRBJ2-1, and 13 junction bases match TRBD2. Sample: peripheral blood. This receptor was taken from a man in his sixties with COVID-19, enrolled during active disease. The CDR3 loop reads CASSLGLAGPNEQFF. The DNA reads TGTGCCAGCAGCCTGGGACTAGCGGGACCCAATGAGCAGTTCTTC.